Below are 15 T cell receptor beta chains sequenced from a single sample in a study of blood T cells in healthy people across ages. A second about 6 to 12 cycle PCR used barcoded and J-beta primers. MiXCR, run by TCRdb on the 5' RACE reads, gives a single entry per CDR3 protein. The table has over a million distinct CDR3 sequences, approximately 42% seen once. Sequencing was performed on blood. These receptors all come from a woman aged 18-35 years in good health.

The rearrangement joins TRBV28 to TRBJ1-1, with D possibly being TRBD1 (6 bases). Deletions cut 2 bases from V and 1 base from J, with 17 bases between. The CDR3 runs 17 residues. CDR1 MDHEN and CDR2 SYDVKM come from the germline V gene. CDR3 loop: CASSLRGTGTQNTEAFF. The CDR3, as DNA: TGTGCCAGCAGTTTAAGGGGGACCGGGACCCAGAACACTGAAGCTTTCTTT. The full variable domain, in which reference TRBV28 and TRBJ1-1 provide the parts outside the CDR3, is DVKVTQSSRYLVKRTGEKVFLECVQDMDHENMFWYRQDPGLGLRLIYFSYDVKMKEKGDIPEGYSVSREKKERFSLILESASTNQTSMYLCASSLRGTGTQNTEAFFGQGTRLTVV.

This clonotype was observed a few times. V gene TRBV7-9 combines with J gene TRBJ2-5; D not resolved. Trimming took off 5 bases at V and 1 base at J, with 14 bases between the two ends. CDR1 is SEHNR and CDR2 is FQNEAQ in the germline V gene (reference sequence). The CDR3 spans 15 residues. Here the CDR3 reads CASSPRLKFQETQYF. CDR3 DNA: TGTGCCAGCAGCCCTCGGCTGAAATTCCAAGAGACCCAGTACTTC.

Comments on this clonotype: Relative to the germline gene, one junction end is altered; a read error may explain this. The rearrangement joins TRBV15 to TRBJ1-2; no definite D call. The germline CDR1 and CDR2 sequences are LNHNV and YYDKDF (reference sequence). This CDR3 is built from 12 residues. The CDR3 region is CTTSRVHAGYTF. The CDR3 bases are TGTACCACCAGCAGAGTGCACGCTGGCTACACCTTC.

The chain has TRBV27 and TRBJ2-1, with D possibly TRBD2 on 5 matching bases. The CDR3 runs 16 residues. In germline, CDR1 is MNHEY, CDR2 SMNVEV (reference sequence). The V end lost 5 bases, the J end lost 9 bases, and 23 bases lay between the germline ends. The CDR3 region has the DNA TGTGCCAGCAGTACCTCACTAATAAGGGCGGGCGTTGAGCAGTTCTTC. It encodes CASSTSLIRAGVEQFF.

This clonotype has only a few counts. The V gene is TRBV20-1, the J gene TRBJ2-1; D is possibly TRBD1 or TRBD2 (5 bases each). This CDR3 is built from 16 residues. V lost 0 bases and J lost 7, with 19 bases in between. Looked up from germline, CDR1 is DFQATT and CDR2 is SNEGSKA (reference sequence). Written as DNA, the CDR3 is TGCAGTGCTAGAGATGAGGGACGAGCCCCTCAGAATGAGCAGTTCTTC. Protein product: CSARDEGRAPQNEQFF.

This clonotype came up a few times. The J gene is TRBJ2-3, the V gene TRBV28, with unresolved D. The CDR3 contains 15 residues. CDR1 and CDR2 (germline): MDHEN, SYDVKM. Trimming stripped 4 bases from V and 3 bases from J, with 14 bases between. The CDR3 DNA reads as TGTGCCAGCAGTTCCCCTCGTGATCCGACAGATACGCAGTATTTT. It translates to CASSSPRDPTDTQYF.

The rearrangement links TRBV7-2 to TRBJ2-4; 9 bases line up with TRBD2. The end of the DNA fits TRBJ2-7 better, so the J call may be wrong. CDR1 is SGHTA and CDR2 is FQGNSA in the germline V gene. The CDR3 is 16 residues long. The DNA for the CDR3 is TGTGCCAGCAGCTTCTTGCCTCGAGCGGGGGGTTACGAGCAGTACTTC. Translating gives CASSFLPRAGGYEQYF.

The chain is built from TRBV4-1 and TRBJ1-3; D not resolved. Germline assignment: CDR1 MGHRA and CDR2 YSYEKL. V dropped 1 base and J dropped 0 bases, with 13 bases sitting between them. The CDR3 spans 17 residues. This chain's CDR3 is CASSQGAMDYSGNTIYF. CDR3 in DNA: TGCGCCAGCAGCCAAGGGGCGATGGATTACTCTGGAAACACCATATATTTT.

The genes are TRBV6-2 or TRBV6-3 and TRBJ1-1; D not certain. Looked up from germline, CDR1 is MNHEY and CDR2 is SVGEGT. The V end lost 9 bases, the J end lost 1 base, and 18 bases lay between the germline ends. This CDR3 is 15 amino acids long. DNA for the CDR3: TGTGCCAGTAAGACGGTCCGAGAGGGGAACACTGAAGCTTTCTTT. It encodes CASKTVREGNTEAFF.

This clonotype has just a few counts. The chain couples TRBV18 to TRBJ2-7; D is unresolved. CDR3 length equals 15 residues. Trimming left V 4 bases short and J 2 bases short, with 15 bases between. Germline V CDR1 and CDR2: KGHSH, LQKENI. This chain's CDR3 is CASSRVTATPYEQYF. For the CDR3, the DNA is TGTGCCAGCTCACGGGTGACGGCGACCCCCTACGAGCAGTACTTC.

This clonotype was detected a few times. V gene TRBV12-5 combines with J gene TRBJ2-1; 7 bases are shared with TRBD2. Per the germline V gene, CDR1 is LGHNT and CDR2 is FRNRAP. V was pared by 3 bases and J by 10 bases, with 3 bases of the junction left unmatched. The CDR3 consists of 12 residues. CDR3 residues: CASGFGGGEQFF. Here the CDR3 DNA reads TGTGCTAGTGGTTTTGGCGGGGGAGAGCAGTTCTTC.

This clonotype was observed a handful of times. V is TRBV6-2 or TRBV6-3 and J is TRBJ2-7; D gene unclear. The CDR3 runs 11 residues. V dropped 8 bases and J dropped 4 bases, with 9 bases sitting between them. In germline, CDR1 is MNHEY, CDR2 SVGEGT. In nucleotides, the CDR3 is TGTGCCAGCGCGCAGCTGTACGAGCAGTACTTC. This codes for CASAQLYEQYF.

The CDR3 sequence: CASSRRRDQVWIEAFF. The CDR3 DNA reads as TGTGCCAGCAGCCGTCGGAGAGACCAAGTTTGGATTGAAGCTTTCTTT. The V and J genes are TRBV7-8 and TRBJ1-1, with D hard to call. Trimming removed 5 bases at V and 7 bases at J, with 23 bases between. The CDR3 spans 16 residues. The germline V gene encodes CDR1 SGHVS and CDR2 FQNEAQ. Looking up the rest from reference TRBV7-8 and TRBJ1-1 gives the full variable domain: GAGVSQSPRYKVAKRGQDVALRCDPISGHVSLFWYQQALGQGPEFLTYFQNEAQLDKSGLPSDRFFAERPEGSVSTLKIQRTQQEDSAVYLCASSRRRDQVWIEAFFGQGTRLTVV.

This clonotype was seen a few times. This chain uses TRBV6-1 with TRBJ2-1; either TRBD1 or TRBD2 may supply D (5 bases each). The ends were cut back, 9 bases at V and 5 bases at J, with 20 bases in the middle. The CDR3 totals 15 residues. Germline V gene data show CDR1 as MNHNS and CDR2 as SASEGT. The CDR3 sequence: CASWLGTSGDNEQFF. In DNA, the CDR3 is TGTGCCAGTTGGCTCGGGACGTCCGGAGACAATGAGCAGTTCTTC.

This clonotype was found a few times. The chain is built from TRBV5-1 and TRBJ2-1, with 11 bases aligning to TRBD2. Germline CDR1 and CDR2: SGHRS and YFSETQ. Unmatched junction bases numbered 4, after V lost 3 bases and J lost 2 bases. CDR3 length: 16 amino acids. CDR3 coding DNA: TGCGCCAGCAGCTCTCTGACTAGCGGGACCTACAATGAGCAGTTCTTC. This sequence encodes CASSSLTSGTYNEQFF.